What follows are 24 T cell receptor beta chains derived from one specimen sequenced in a study of beta chain features in type 1 diabetes. cDNA synthesis used the whole RNA isolate, giving expressed TCRB sequences. Sequencing used immunoSEQ multiplex PCR; TCRdb keeps in-frame clones, though not all of them. Among hundreds of thousands of clones listed, about 29% were seen once. Specimen: naive CD4+ T cells from blood. Receptor source: a man younger than 35 in good health.

V and J are TRBV7-2 and TRBJ2-7, with 9 positions matching TRBD2. The CDR3 totals 16 residues. The J segment lost 6 bases and the V segment lost 0 bases, leaving 9 bases of the junction unmatched. The germline V gene encodes CDR1 SGHTA and CDR2 FQGNSA. CDR3 coding DNA: TGTGCCAGCAGCTTAGCTGCTAGCGGGATAGTTACCGAGCAGTACTTC. This encodes CASSLAASGIVTEQYF. Together with reference TRBV7-2 and TRBJ2-7, the CDR3 gives the full variable domain: GAGVSQSPSNKVTEKGKDVELRCDPISGHTALYWYRQSLGQGLEFLIYFQGNSAPDKSGLPSDRFSAERTGGSVSTLTIQRTQQEDSAVYLCASSLAASGIVTEQYFGPGTRLTVT.

The chain employs TRBV9 and TRBJ2-4; D might be TRBD2 (6 bases). This CDR3 has 15 amino acids. From germline, CDR1 is SGDLS and CDR2 YYNGEE. The V end was cut by 0 bases, the J end by 6 bases, with 13 bases between. CDR3 bases: TGTGCCAGCAGCGTAGGGCCGCCGGAGGGAAACATTCAGTACTTC. It codes for CASSVGPPEGNIQYF.

A few counts support this clone. The chain is built from TRBV30 and TRBJ2-5; D call uncertain. This CDR3 is 11 amino acids long. V shed 6 bases and J shed 5 bases, with 10 bases lying between them. Germline loops: CDR1 GTSNPN, CDR2 SVGIG (reference sequence). CDR3 sequence: CACSHRETQYF. The CDR3, as DNA: TGTGCCTGTTCGCATCGGGAGACCCAGTACTTC.

The chain links TRBV2 to TRBJ1-2; no clear D. The germline V gene encodes CDR1 SNHLY and CDR2 FYNNEI. The CDR3 consists of 12 residues. V was trimmed by 4 bases and J by 4 bases, leaving 7 bases between them. The CDR3 nucleotides are TGTGCCAGCAGTGTAGGGATCTATGGCTACACCTTC. It translates to CASSVGIYGYTF.

V and J are TRBV7-9 and TRBJ2-2; no clear D gene. Trimming stripped 1 base from V and 6 bases from J, with 6 bases between. This CDR3 spans 13 amino acids. CDR1 and CDR2 (germline): SEHNR, FQNEAQ (reference sequence). The CDR3 DNA reads as TGTGCCAGCAGCTTAGAAGTCGCCGGGGAGCTGTTTTTT. Amino acid sequence: CASSLEVAGELFF. The variable domain in full, with the rest retrieved from reference TRBV7-9 and TRBJ2-2, is DTGVSQNPRHKITKRGQNVTFRCDPISEHNRLYWYRQTLGQGPEFLTYFQNEAQLEKSRLLSDRFSAERPKGSFSTLEIQRTEQGDSAMYLCASSLEVAGELFFGEGSRLTVL.

This clone occurred a few times. The V gene is TRBV30, the J gene TRBJ1-4; D gene ambiguous. This CDR3 is 15 amino acids long. V lost 0 bases, J lost 3 bases, and 11 bases lay in between. Germline values: CDR1 GTSNPN, CDR2 SVGIG (reference sequence). The CDR3 here is CAWSVILAPNEKLFF. For the CDR3, the DNA is TGTGCCTGGAGTGTGATCTTGGCCCCTAATGAAAAACTGTTTTTT.

In its sample, this clone was seen a few times. V usage is TRBV29-1 and J usage is TRBJ1-1, with 8 bases matching TRBD1. The ends lost 4 bases at V and 7 bases at J; junction bases unmatched: 5. CDR1 is SQVTM, CDR2 ANQGSEA, per germline. This CDR3 region has 12 residues. The CDR3 loop reads CSVGRGPDEAFF. CDR3 nucleotides: TGCAGCGTTGGCAGGGGGCCTGATGAAGCTTTCTTT.

The chain has TRBV23-1 and TRBJ2-3, with 10 nucleotides matching TRBD2. TRBV23-1 is an open reading frame, and its role is uncertain. This CDR3 spans 17 amino acids. The V and J ends lost 2 bases and 2 bases, in that order; junction bases with no gene match: 7. This CDR3 reads CASSQGLAVQPTDTQYF. The CDR3 DNA is TGCGCCAGCAGTCAAGGACTAGCGGTACAGCCCACAGATACGCAGTATTTT.

This chain uses TRBV18 with TRBJ2-5; 8 bases are shared with TRBD1. Germline CDR1 KGHSH, CDR2 LQKENI. The CDR3 covers 15 residues. Losses at the gene ends were 4 bases for V and 2 bases for J; bases not matched to a gene: 6. CDR3 protein: CASSQDTGGQETQYF. The CDR3 nucleotides read TGTGCCAGCTCACAAGATACAGGGGGACAAGAGACCCAGTACTTC.

This chain joins TRBV5-1 and TRBJ2-1; D ambiguous. Germline loops: CDR1 SGHRS, CDR2 YFSETQ. CDR3 length equals 14 residues. V lost 0 bases, J lost 7 bases, and 11 bases lay in between. CDR3 sequence: CASSLEPVANEQFF. CDR3 nucleotide sequence: TGCGCCAGCAGCTTGGAACCAGTGGCTAATGAGCAGTTCTTC.

The rearrangement uses TRBV4-3 and TRBJ2-3; TRBD2 matches at 8 bases. Germline V lookup: CDR1 LGHNA, CDR2 YSLEER. This CDR3 region has 12 residues. J lost 10 bases, V lost 4 bases, and 4 bases had no gene match. Here the CDR3 reads CASSPVAGPQYF. The CDR3 DNA reads as TGCGCCAGCAGCCCCGTAGCGGGACCGCAGTATTTT.

This clone has just a few counts. V gene TRBV7-2 combines with J gene TRBJ2-7; 10 bases map to TRBD1. CDR3 length: 16 amino acids. Germline CDR1 reads SGHTA; CDR2 reads FQGNSA. Germline trimming cut 5 bases from V and 6 bases from J; bases unmatched to any gene: 13. In DNA form, the CDR3 reads TGTGCCAGCAGCCTGTATTCCGGGACAGGGGCCGGCGAGCAGTACTTC. It translates to CASSLYSGTGAGEQYF.

Note on this clone: Germline and junction disagree at one end, which may indicate a read error. V usage is TRBV6-5 and J usage is TRBJ1-1; no clear D gene. This CDR3 has 9 residues. From germline, CDR1 is MNHEY and CDR2 SVGAGI. DNA of the CDR3: TGTGCCAGCAGCCCACCAACGGTCTTT. It encodes CASSPPTVF.

V and J are TRBV4-2 and TRBJ2-1; D is undetermined. The CDR3 totals 14 residues. Trimming removed 0 bases at V and 9 bases at J, with 12 bases between. Per germline, CDR1 LGHNA and CDR2 YNFKEQ. The CDR3 DNA reads as TGTGCCAGCAGCCAAGATTCGCCCCGAGCTGAGCAGTTCTTC. It yields the protein CASSQDSPRAEQFF.

This clone was detected only a few times. V gene TRBV23-1 combines with J gene TRBJ2-7; D might be TRBD1 (6 bases). TRBV23-1 is an ORF, with its function uncertain. Trimming removed 4 bases at V and 5 bases at J, with 18 bases between. The CDR3 sequence is 15 residues long. DNA for the CDR3: TGCGCCAGCAGTCCCCGACAGGAGTTAATCGACGAGCAGTACTTC. It specifies CASSPRQELIDEQYF.

The chain combines TRBV13 with TRBJ2-7, with no clear D. The CDR3 has 15 amino acids. Per the germline V gene, CDR1 is PRHDT and CDR2 is FYEKMQ (reference sequence). V lost 2 bases, J lost 3 bases, and 14 bases lay in between. For the CDR3, the DNA is TGTGCCAGCAGCTTAATAGGCAGTGCGGACTACGAGCAGTACTTC. As protein: CASSLIGSADYEQYF. The variable domain in full, with the rest retrieved from reference TRBV13 and TRBJ2-7, is AAGVIQSPRHLIKEKRETATLKCYPIPRHDTVYWYQQGPGQDPQFLISFYEKMQSDKGSIPDRFSAQQFSDYHSELNMSSLELGDSALYFCASSLIGSADYEQYFGPGTRLTVT.

The gene calls are TRBV5-1 and TRBJ2-6; D remains ambiguous. There are 13 residues in the CDR3. Germline V gene sequence: CDR1 SGHRS, CDR2 YFSETQ. Trimming took off 5 bases at V and 2 bases at J, with 5 bases between the two ends. The CDR3 spells CASRGTGANVLTF. In DNA form, the CDR3 reads TGCGCCAGCAGGGGTACTGGGGCCAACGTCCTGACTTTC.

In its sample, this clone was seen a few times. This rearrangement joins TRBV6-1 to TRBJ2-2; D is possibly TRBD1 (6 bases). The CDR3 is 14 amino acids. Germline assignment: CDR1 MNHNS and CDR2 SASEGT. V dropped 7 bases and J dropped 3 bases, with 12 bases sitting between them. The CDR3 DNA is TGTGCCAGCAATACAGGGTGGTACACCGGGGAGCTGTTTTTT. The encoded protein is CASNTGWYTGELFF.

The chain links TRBV30 to TRBJ1-2; the D gene is possibly TRBD1 (6 bases). CDR3 size: 13 residues. CDR1 is GTSNPN and CDR2 is SVGIG in the germline V gene (reference sequence). Trimming cost V 0 bases and J 8 bases, with 13 bases left between them. CDR3 sequence reads: CAWSVQSGAGYTF. CDR3 DNA: TGTGCCTGGAGTGTACAGTCGGGGGCCGGCTACACCTTC.

The V and J genes are TRBV27 and TRBJ2-3; 7 nucleotides align to TRBD2. Germline CDR1 reads MNHEY; CDR2 reads SMNVEV (reference sequence). The CDR3 spans 10 residues. The J segment lost 9 bases and the V segment lost 8 bases, leaving 2 bases of the junction unmatched. CDR3 protein: CASGLGTQYF. In DNA form, the CDR3 reads TGTGCCAGCGGACTAGGCACGCAGTATTTT.

The chain uses TRBV5-1 and TRBJ2-3, with 12 bases lining up with TRBD2. Per germline, CDR1 SGHRS and CDR2 YFSETQ. V shed 0 bases, J shed 11 bases, and the junction held 4 bases outside the gene matches. This CDR3 spans 14 amino acids. The CDR3 DNA reads TGCGCCAGCAGCTTGGGCCTAGCGGGAGGGCAGCAGTATTTT. Amino acids: CASSLGLAGGQQYF.

The chain has TRBV29-1 and TRBJ2-7; 7 positions match TRBD1. CDR3 length: 14 amino acids. J lost 2 bases, V lost 7 bases, and 11 bases had no gene match. Germline loops: CDR1 SQVTM, CDR2 ANQGSEA. The CDR3 DNA reads TGCAGCGCCACGCTAGGGCAGGGGGCCTACGAGCAGTACTTC. Amino acids: CSATLGQGAYEQYF.

J is TRBJ1-4 and V is TRBV30; no definite D call. The CDR3 spans 14 residues. CDR1 is GTSNPN and CDR2 is SVGIG in the germline V gene (reference sequence). The germline V and J ends were trimmed by 7 bases and 10 bases, with 22 bases remaining between them. The CDR3 DNA follows: TGTGCCTTCTCGCATCGGGGAATCTCCGGAAAACTGTTTTTT. Its protein product is CAFSHRGISGKLFF.

The rearrangement links TRBV29-1 to TRBJ1-2, with TRBD1 matching over 9 bases. This CDR3 has 12 amino acids. Germline V gene lookup returns CDR1 SQVTM and CDR2 ANQGSEA. Trimming cost V 4 bases and J 6 bases; bases outside gene matches: 3. The CDR3 here is CSVGTGVDGYTF. In DNA form, the CDR3 reads TGCAGCGTTGGGACAGGGGTGGATGGCTACACCTTC.